The source of this T cell receptor beta chain is a study of graft-versus-host responses after intestinal transplantation. Study details: Grafts that recipients had were multivisceral, liver-intestinal, or isolated intestinal transplants. Recipients across the board were started on anti-thymocyte globulin induction, then kept on tacrolimus and steroids for two to three years. Study-level findings and limits: Recipient-marrow GvH clones were detected, some having first appeared in ileum or blood. Allografts of one patient group, those with graft-donor T cell macrochimerism, had high graft-versus-host to host-versus-graft clonal ratios.

Produced via immunoSEQ multiplex PCR; TCRdb's table is partial and in-frame only. Of more than 70,000 clones listed, roughly 85% are singletons. About this clone: Its antigen remains unidentified.

The starting material was unstimulated CD4+ T cells sorted from spleen or lymph node cells, obtained before intestinal transplant. This sequence originates from a human donor who received an intestinal transplant.

Written as DNA, the CDR3 is TGTGCCAGCAGACGACAGGGGTACCAAGAGACCCAGTACTTC. Amino acids: CASRRQGYQETQYF. V usage is TRBV27 and J usage is TRBJ2-5; 8 nucleotides agree with TRBD1. This CDR3 region has 14 residues. Germline V gene data show CDR1 as MNHEY and CDR2 as SMNVEV (reference sequence). The V segment lost 6 bases and the J segment 0 bases; nucleotides outside the gene matches: 3.